This T cell receptor (beta chain) was recorded in a study of T-cell reconstitution after alpha-beta-depleted transplantation in children. This sample's TCRbeta library carried unique molecular identifier barcodes. One entry per CDR3 protein results from TCRdb running MiXCR on the PCR reads. The repertoire consists of over 200,000 distinct CDR3 sequences, with about a tenth occurring once and the leading ten covering approximately 6.6%. This clonotype was counted only a few times. The sequence was collected from a human donor who donated a stem cell graft to a child with acute lymphoblastic leukemia. The source was PBMCs from the stem cell graft donor, collected from the stem cell graft.

The CDR3 is CASSFRGQGTGELFF. The CDR3 region has the DNA TGTGCCAGCAGCTTCAGGGGGCAGGGCACCGGGGAGCTGTTTTTT. The rearrangement links TRBV7-6 to TRBJ2-2, with 8 bases lining up with TRBD1. The V gene's germline CDR1 is SGHVS and CDR2 FNYEAQ. J gave up 4 bases and V 3 bases, and 4 bases lay outside the gene matches. The CDR3 extends over 15 amino acids.